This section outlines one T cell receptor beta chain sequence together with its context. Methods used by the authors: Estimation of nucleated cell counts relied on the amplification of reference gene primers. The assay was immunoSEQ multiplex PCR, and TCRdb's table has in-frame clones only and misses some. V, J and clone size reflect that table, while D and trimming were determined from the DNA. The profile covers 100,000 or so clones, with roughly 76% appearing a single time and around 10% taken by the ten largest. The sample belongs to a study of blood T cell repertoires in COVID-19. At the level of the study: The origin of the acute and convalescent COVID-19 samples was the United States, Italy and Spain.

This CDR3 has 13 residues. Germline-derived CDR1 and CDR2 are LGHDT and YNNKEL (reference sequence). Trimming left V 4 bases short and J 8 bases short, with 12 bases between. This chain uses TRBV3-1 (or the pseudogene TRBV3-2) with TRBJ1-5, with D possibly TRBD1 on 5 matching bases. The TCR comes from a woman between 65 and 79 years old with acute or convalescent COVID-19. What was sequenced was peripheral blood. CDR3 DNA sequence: TGTGCCAGCAGCCCGGGACTGGCAGAGCCCCAGCATTTT. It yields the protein CASSPGLAEPQHF.